The T cell receptor beta chain under discussion was sequenced for a study of metastatic and nonmetastatic thyroid tumors. The overall study: From malignant and benign thyroid patients, repertoires in blood and in tumor or nodule tissue were compared.

This clone was seen ten or more times. This CDR3 contains 12 residues. Germline V gene sequence: CDR1 MNHEY, CDR2 SVGEGT. Trimming removed 4 bases from V and 9 bases from J, with 10 bases in between. Via MiXCR, TCRdb re-called the PCR reads. The sample records 15,000 to 20,000 clones, roughly 24% being singletons. Every patient was untreated before thyroid surgery. The chain recombines TRBV6-2 or TRBV6-3 with TRBJ2-1; TRBD2 is a possible D gene (5 bases). The material sequenced was adjacent normal tissue. The clonotype comes from a female donor with papillary thyroid cancer or a benign thyroid nodule (not recorded which). Some clones in this sample may be carry-over from other donors' samples. The CDR3 sequence is CASSLSAGEQFF. The CDR3 DNA reads as TGTGCCAGCAGTTTGTCCGCGGGTGAGCAGTTCTTC.